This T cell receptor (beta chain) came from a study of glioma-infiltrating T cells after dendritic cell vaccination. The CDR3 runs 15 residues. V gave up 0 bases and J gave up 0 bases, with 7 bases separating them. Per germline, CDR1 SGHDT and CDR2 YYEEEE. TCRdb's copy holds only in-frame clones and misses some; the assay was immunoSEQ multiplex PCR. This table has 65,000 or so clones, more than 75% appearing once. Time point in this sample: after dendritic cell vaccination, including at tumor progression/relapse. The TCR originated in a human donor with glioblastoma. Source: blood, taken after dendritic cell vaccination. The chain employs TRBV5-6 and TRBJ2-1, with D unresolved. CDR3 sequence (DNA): TGTGCCAGCAGCTTGGGACAAAGCTCCTACAATGAGCAGTTCTTC. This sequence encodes CASSLGQSSYNEQFF.